These 26 T cell receptor beta chains were all obtained from the same sample, sequenced in a study of T-cell memory formation after mild COVID-19. MiXCR, applied by TCRdb to the 5' RACE reads, yields one record per CDR3 protein. Among 400,000 to 450,000 distinct CDR3 sequences listed, more than 15% were seen once. Sequencing was performed on PBMCs or a T cell subset sorted from them (not recorded which). The receptors were gathered from a man between 18 and 29 years old who had mild COVID-19 (a few samples of this study predate the infection). Cell type and time point are not known.

This clonotype was observed a few times. The CDR3 coding sequence is TGTGCTAGTGCAACAGGGCGCAATCAGCCCCAGCATTTT. Translated: CASATGRNQPQHF. The rearrangement links TRBV12-5 to TRBJ1-5; maybe TRBD1 (6 bases). Germline-derived CDR1 and CDR2 are LGHNT and FRNRAP. With 7 bases removed from V and 2 bases from J, the gap between germline ends came to 9 bases. The CDR3 length is 13 residues.

This chain uses TRBV6-1 with TRBJ1-5; D is uncertain. Germline V CDR1 and CDR2: MNHNS, SASEGT. The CDR3 covers 14 residues. V dropped 7 bases and J dropped 2 bases, with 12 bases sitting between them. In nucleotides, the CDR3 is TGTGCCAGCACCATTTCAGGAGGCAATCAGCCCCAGCATTTT. Encoded protein: CASTISGGNQPQHF.

J is TRBJ1-5 and V is TRBV6-6; D ambiguous. Trimming left V 7 bases short and J 4 bases short, with 8 bases between. The CDR3 has 12 amino acids. Germline CDR1 reads MNHNY; CDR2 reads SVGAGI (reference sequence). The CDR3 DNA follows: TGTGCCAGCAATGACGGTAATCAGCCCCAGCATTTT. Its translation: CASNDGNQPQHF.

V is TRBV20-1 and J is TRBJ2-3; 9 bases fit TRBD2. The germline V gene encodes CDR1 DFQATT and CDR2 SNEGSKA (reference sequence). CDR3 length: 17 residues. V lost 2 bases, J lost 3 bases, and 12 bases stayed unmatched. Written as DNA, the CDR3 is TGCAGTGCTAGATCCCACTCCGGGACTAGCCCGACAGATACGCAGTATTTT. It translates to CSARSHSGTSPTDTQYF.

V gene TRBV27 combines with J gene TRBJ2-5, with D unclear. V was clipped by 4 bases and J by 5 bases, with 14 bases between them. The CDR3 covers 14 residues. From germline, CDR1 is MNHEY and CDR2 SMNVEV (reference sequence). The CDR3 DNA follows: TGTGCCAGCAGTTCCCGACCGGGCCCCGAGACCCAGTACTTC. Translation: CASSSRPGPETQYF.

The rearrangement links TRBV6-5 to TRBJ1-4; TRBD1 might be the D (6 bases). Germline CDR1 MNHEY, CDR2 SVGAGI. V lost 8 bases and J 7 bases, leaving 17 bases between the germline ends. There are 14 residues in the CDR3. CDR3 nucleotide sequence: TGTGCCAGCGGCCAACAGGGTTTGCCTGAAAAACTGTTTTTT. This encodes CASGQQGLPEKLFF.

Only a few counts were recorded for this clonotype. The chain's CDR3 is CASSLFRTRGHYTF. The DNA for the CDR3 is TGTGCCAGCAGCCTATTTCGTACAAGGGGGCACTACACCTTC. The chain links TRBV7-9 to TRBJ1-2, with TRBD1 matching over 7 bases. Germline values: CDR1 SEHNR, CDR2 FQNEAQ (reference sequence). The CDR3 is 14 residues long. V shed 5 bases, J shed 10 bases, and the junction held 13 bases outside the gene matches. Full variable domain (rest looked up from reference TRBV7-9 and TRBJ1-2): DTGVSQNPRHKITKRGQNVTFRCDPISEHNRLYWYRQTLGQGPEFLTYFQNEAQLEKSRLLSDRFSAERPKGSFSTLEIQRTEQGDSAMYLCASSLFRTRGHYTFGSGTRLTVV.

V is TRBV29-1 and J is TRBJ2-3; maybe TRBD1 (6 bases). Germline V gene lookup returns CDR1 SQVTM and CDR2 ANQGSEA. V was trimmed by 6 bases and J by 3 bases, leaving 16 bases between them. The CDR3 sequence is 14 residues long. CDR3 sequence (DNA): TGCAGCGTGGAGACTACAGGGATGACAGATACGCAGTATTTT. Translating gives CSVETTGMTDTQYF.

V usage is TRBV6-2 or TRBV6-3 and J usage is TRBJ1-1; no firm D call. Germline CDR1 is MNHEY and CDR2 is SVGEGT. The CDR3 contains 11 residues. The V end lost 10 bases, the J end lost 11 bases, and 17 bases lay between the germline ends. CDR3 loop: CATSDGGAAFF. As DNA, the CDR3 is TGTGCCACCTCGGACGGCGGCGCGGCTTTCTTT.

This clonotype was found a few times. The rearrangement uses TRBV7-3 and TRBJ2-2; 8 bases are shared with TRBD2. The CDR3 extends over 15 amino acids. Trimming took 2 bases from V and 6 from J; bases not matched to a gene: 5. Germline assignment: CDR1 SGHTA and CDR2 FQGTGA. CDR3: CASSLGSGVAGELFF. The CDR3 region has the DNA TGTGCCAGCAGCTTAGGTAGCGGGGTGGCCGGGGAGCTGTTTTTT.

This clonotype was counted a few times. The V and J genes are TRBV2 and TRBJ1-2, with 7 positions matching TRBD1. The V segment lost 5 bases and the J segment 7 bases; nucleotides outside the gene matches: 10. CDR3 length: 14 amino acids. Germline V gene lookup returns CDR1 SNHLY and CDR2 FYNNEI. CDR3 nucleotide sequence: TGTGCCAGCAGTAGGAGACAGGGTTCCCCTGGCTACACCTTC. Translating gives CASSRRQGSPGYTF.

This clonotype was observed at least ten times. The CDR3 DNA sequence: TGCAGTGCTAGAGTTCAACAGGGTGTTGGTTCACCCCTCCACTTT. Its protein is CSARVQQGVGSPLHF. The chain uses TRBV20-1 and TRBJ1-6; possibly TRBD1 for D (6 bases). The CDR3 has 15 residues. V was shortened by 1 base and J by 9 bases, with 16 bases between the two germline ends. Germline V gene lookup returns CDR1 DFQATT and CDR2 SNEGSKA (reference sequence).

This clonotype was counted between two and nine times. The chain is built from TRBV12-3 or TRBV12-4 and TRBJ2-5, with D maybe TRBD2 (5 bases). There are 15 residues in the CDR3. Trimming removed 6 bases at V and 0 bases at J, with 14 bases between. CDR3 loop: CASSTGPTNQETQYF. Here the CDR3 DNA reads TGTGCCAGCAGCACTGGACCGACTAACCAAGAGACCCAGTACTTC.

This clonotype came up a few times. The chain combines TRBV7-8 with TRBJ2-3; D gene uncertain. V gave up 5 bases and J gave up 6 bases, with 15 bases separating them. The germline V gene encodes CDR1 SGHVS and CDR2 FQNEAQ. This CDR3 is 14 amino acids long. This CDR3 is CASSISRIVDTQYF. In nucleotides, the CDR3 is TGTGCCAGCAGCATCTCTAGAATTGTCGATACGCAGTATTTT.

This clonotype was found a few times. The chain joins TRBV7-2 to TRBJ2-3; D gene ambiguous. CDR1 SGHTA and CDR2 FQGNSA come from the germline V gene. CDR3 length: 14 residues. Trimming pared 3 bases from V and 12 bases from J, leaving 19 bases between. As DNA, the CDR3 is TGTGCCAGCAGCTTTCTTGGCTTCTTACAGTTACAGTATTTT. Translated: CASSFLGFLQLQYF.

The rearrangement joins TRBV4-3 to TRBJ1-2; D might be TRBD1 (6 bases). CDR3 length: 15 amino acids. From germline, CDR1 is LGHNA and CDR2 YSLEER. Between the trimmed V and J ends, which lost 0 bases and 6 bases, there was a span of 14 bases. In DNA form, the CDR3 reads TGCGCCAGCAGCCAAGAAGCGGGGGCGTTAAATGGCTACACCTTC. This gives the protein CASSQEAGALNGYTF.

CDR3 protein: CASRGWQSLGSGNTIYF. The CDR3 nucleotides are TGTGCCAGCAGGGGCTGGCAAAGCTTAGGGTCTGGAAACACCATATATTTT. This chain connects TRBV2 to TRBJ1-3; no clear D gene. Trimming cost V 6 bases and J 1 base, with 19 bases left between them. Germline V CDR1 and CDR2: SNHLY, FYNNEI. There are 17 residues in the CDR3.

This clonotype came up a few times. The chain employs TRBV7-9 and TRBJ1-6; tentative D call: TRBD1 (6 bases). This CDR3 has 16 residues. V shed 1 base and J shed 14 bases, with 21 bases lying between them. In germline, CDR1 is SEHNR, CDR2 FQNEAQ (reference sequence). CDR3: CASSLVFGQTGVTLHF. The CDR3 DNA sequence: TGTGCCAGCAGCTTAGTGTTCGGCCAGACAGGCGTGACCCTCCACTTT. Combining the CDR3 with reference TRBV7-9 and TRBJ1-6 gives the whole variable domain DTGVSQNPRHKITKRGQNVTFRCDPISEHNRLYWYRQTLGQGPEFLTYFQNEAQLEKSRLLSDRFSAERPKGSFSTLEIQRTEQGDSAMYLCASSLVFGQTGVTLHFGNGTRLTVT.

The table lists this clonotype with many counts. The chain carries TRBV5-1 and TRBJ1-2, with D hard to call. Germline CDR1 is SGHRS and CDR2 is YFSETQ. This CDR3 has 15 residues. V was pared by 7 bases and J by 2 bases, with 18 bases between. The CDR3 loop reads CASYPAPPENYGYTF. The CDR3 nucleotides read TGCGCCAGCTACCCCGCCCCGCCGGAAAACTATGGCTACACCTTC.

On this clonotype: A junction boundary mismatches the germline segment, possibly from a read error. The J gene is TRBJ1-2, the V gene TRBV25-1; no reliable D call. Germline CDR1 reads MGHDK; CDR2 reads SYGVNS. The CDR3 is 12 residues long. The CDR3 nucleotides read TGTGCCAGAAGTGAGTCGGGCAATGGCTACACCTTC. Protein sequence: CARSESGNGYTF.

This chain uses TRBV7-2 with TRBJ2-7, with D unresolved. This CDR3 is 14 amino acids long. Per the germline V gene, CDR1 is SGHTA and CDR2 is FQGNSA. Trimming removed 1 base at V and 0 bases at J, with 7 bases between. The CDR3 loop reads CASSLGADSYEQYF. The CDR3 region has the DNA TGTGCCAGCAGCTTAGGGGCCGACTCCTACGAGCAGTACTTC.

In this sample, this clonotype turned up a few times. The chain carries TRBV12-3 or TRBV12-4 and TRBJ1-2; no definite D call. The CDR3 loop spans 15 amino acids. V was cut by 6 bases and J by 4 bases, with 18 bases left in between. CDR3 region: CASSPRAEAFYGYTF. CDR3 coding DNA: TGTGCCAGCAGCCCCCGGGCCGAGGCTTTCTATGGCTACACCTTC.

This clonotype was recorded a few times. The V gene is TRBV28, the J gene TRBJ2-7; no clear D gene. Germline CDR1 and CDR2: MDHEN and SYDVKM. The V gene lost 3 bases and the J gene lost 3 bases, with 6 bases spanning the gap. The CDR3 runs 12 residues. The CDR3 DNA sequence: TGTGCCAGCAGTTTGGGGAACTACGAGCAGTACGTC. Its protein is CASSLGNYEQYV.

V usage is TRBV3-1 and J usage is TRBJ2-2; D ambiguous. CDR1 and CDR2 from the germline V gene are LGHDT and YNNKEL (reference sequence). The CDR3 is 14 residues long. Trimming left V 1 base short and J 6 bases short, with 9 bases between. CDR3 residues: CASSQGHFAGELFF. The CDR3 nucleotides are TGTGCCAGCAGCCAAGGTCACTTCGCCGGGGAGCTGTTTTTT.

The chain joins TRBV29-1 to TRBJ1-2; D is unresolved. CDR3 size: 14 residues. Trimming took off 6 bases at V and 4 bases at J, with 18 bases between the two ends. Germline V gives CDR1 SQVTM, CDR2 ANQGSEA. CDR3 protein: CSVTPLVMGYGYTF. CDR3 bases: TGCAGCGTCACCCCACTGGTGATGGGCTATGGCTACACCTTC.

This clonotype was counted ten times or more. This chain links TRBV7-2 with TRBJ2-3, with 9 bases matching TRBD2. Germline CDR1 and CDR2: SGHTA and FQGNSA. V shed 5 bases, J shed 5 bases, and the junction held 11 bases outside the gene matches. CDR3 length: 16 residues. CDR3 protein: CASSPGWRGGGDTQYF. The CDR3 DNA reads as TGTGCCAGCAGCCCAGGGTGGCGGGGGGGAGGAGATACGCAGTATTTT.